Listed here are 21 T cell receptor beta chains from one sample, sequenced in a study of OX40 agonist ivuxolimab in advanced cancers. Some clones are missing from TCRdb's copy, which holds only in-frame ones; the method was immunoSEQ multiplex PCR. Altogether over 65,000 clones are present, 65% to 90% being singletons, with the ten largest covering roughly 2%. This specimen consisted of CD4+ or CD8+ T cells sorted from blood, obtained in a trial of the OX40 agonist ivuxolimab. All receptors come from an adult with an advanced solid tumor such as melanoma, head and neck, liver or kidney cancer.

The chain is built from TRBV7-9 and TRBJ1-4; 9 bases are a match to TRBD1. V lost 5 bases and J lost 7; bases outside the gene matches: 11. Germline assignment: CDR1 SEHNR and CDR2 FQNEAQ (reference sequence). This CDR3 contains 16 residues. CDR3 DNA sequence: TGTGCCAGCAGCCCCGAAGCGACAGGGGGAGGTGAAAAACTGTTTTTT. This sequence encodes CASSPEATGGGEKLFF. The whole variable domain, filled in from reference TRBV7-9 and TRBJ1-4, reads DTGVSQNPRHKITKRGQNVTFRCDPISEHNRLYWYRQTLGQGPEFLTYFQNEAQLEKSRLLSDRFSAERPKGSFSTLEIQRTEQGDSAMYLCASSPEATGGGEKLFFGSGTQLSVL.

This chain uses TRBV2 with TRBJ2-1, with D perhaps TRBD1 (5 bases). This CDR3 spans 12 amino acids. V was clipped by 5 bases and J by 7 bases, with 9 bases between them. The germline gives CDR1 SNHLY, CDR2 FYNNEI. The CDR3 bases are TGTGCCAGCAGTCTTCAGGGAAATGAGCAGTTCTTC. Its translation: CASSLQGNEQFF.

The chain uses TRBV5-5 and TRBJ2-3, with D perhaps TRBD1 or TRBD2 (5 bases each). Per the germline V gene, CDR1 is SGHKS and CDR2 is YYEKEE (reference sequence). V lost 1 base and J lost 4, with 13 bases in between. CDR3 length: 15 amino acids. The DNA for the CDR3 is TGTGCCAGCAGCTTGAGAGGGGATTTTTCAGATACGCAGTATTTT. It codes for CASSLRGDFSDTQYF.

The V and J genes are TRBV5-1 and TRBJ1-1, with D tentatively TRBD1 (6 bases). The germline V and J ends were trimmed by 1 base and 4 bases, with 11 bases remaining between them. CDR1 and CDR2 from the germline V gene are SGHRS and YFSETQ. This CDR3 region has 14 residues. DNA for the CDR3: TGCGCCAGCAGCTTGCGTCAGGGGTTCACTGAAGCTTTCTTT. Translation gives CASSLRQGFTEAFF.

This clone was observed a single time. The chain couples TRBV28 to TRBJ1-3; 7 nucleotides line up with TRBD1. This CDR3 contains 14 residues. The germline CDR1 and CDR2 sequences are MDHEN and SYDVKM. J lost 2 bases, V lost 5 bases, and 3 bases had no gene match. The CDR3 protein is CASSTTGTGNTIYF. The CDR3 DNA sequence: TGTGCCAGCAGTACGACAGGGACTGGAAACACCATATATTTT.

The chain couples TRBV30 to TRBJ2-5; 9 nucleotides line up with TRBD2. The J segment lost 5 bases and the V segment lost 0 bases, leaving 10 bases of the junction unmatched. Germline V gene data show CDR1 as GTSNPN and CDR2 as SVGIG (reference sequence). CDR3 length equals 16 residues. For the CDR3, the DNA is TGTGCCTGGAGTGTACAGCTAGCGGGGATAGGGGAGACCCAGTACTTC. Protein product: CAWSVQLAGIGETQYF.

The V and J genes are TRBV18 and TRBJ2-3; tentative D call: TRBD2 (5 bases). The germline gives CDR1 KGHSH, CDR2 LQKENI. The V end lost 6 bases, the J end lost 6 bases, and 10 bases lay between the germline ends. CDR3 length: 12 amino acids. The CDR3 spells CASSSGMDTQYF. For the CDR3, the DNA is TGTGCCAGCTCCAGCGGCATGGATACGCAGTATTTT.

This clone appeared once. The chain couples TRBV7-2 to TRBJ2-2; a possible D gene is TRBD1 (6 bases). In germline, CDR1 is SGHTA, CDR2 FQGNSA. The CDR3 consists of 16 residues. The germline V and J ends were trimmed by 2 bases and 7 bases, with 17 bases remaining between them. DNA of the CDR3: TGTGCCAGCAGCTTATTGACAGGCCCCCGTGACGGGGAGCTGTTTTTT. It specifies CASSLLTGPRDGELFF.

The CDR3 sequence: CASSTKQGGNTEAFF. The DNA of the CDR3 is TGTGCCAGCAGCACAAAACAGGGAGGGAACACTGAAGCTTTCTTT. The chain recombines TRBV5-4 with TRBJ1-1, with D tentatively TRBD1 (6 bases). Germline lookup yields CDR1 SGHNT and CDR2 YYREEE (reference sequence). Trimming took 4 bases from V and 1 from J, leaving 14 bases between them. The CDR3 contains 15 residues.

The rearrangement uses TRBV4-3 and TRBJ1-4, with 7 bases matching TRBD1. This CDR3 region has 16 residues. Germline V gives CDR1 LGHNA, CDR2 YSLEER. V lost 0 bases, J lost 3 bases, and 4 bases stayed unmatched. The DNA of the CDR3 is TGCGCCAGCAGCCAAGATCAGGGGGGGGCTAATGAAAAACTGTTTTTT. Residues: CASSQDQGGANEKLFF.

This chain joins TRBV9 and TRBJ2-7; D tentatively reads TRBD1 or TRBD2 (5 bases each). Germline CDR1 is SGDLS and CDR2 is YYNGEE. Trimming took 4 bases from V and 7 from J, leaving 18 bases between them. This CDR3 comprises 14 residues. The CDR3 DNA is TGTGCCAGCAGCCCAAAACGGGGCGATGGTGAGCAGTACTTC. This codes for CASSPKRGDGEQYF. The full variable domain, in which reference TRBV9 and TRBJ2-7 provide the parts outside the CDR3, is DSGVTQTPKHLITATGQRVTLRCSPRSGDLSVYWYQQSLDQGLQFLIQYYNGEERAKGNILERFSAQQFPDLHSELNLSSLELGDSALYFCASSPKRGDGEQYFGPGTRLTVT.

The V call is TRBV11-1, the J call TRBJ2-1; a weak D match, TRBD2 (7 bases). V lost 5 bases to trimming and J lost 6 bases, with 17 bases between them. CDR3 size: 15 residues. Germline CDR1 is SGHAT and CDR2 is FQDESV (reference sequence). The CDR3 DNA follows: TGTGCCAGCAGCCTATCGGGGGGCGCGTTCAATGAGCAGTTCTTC. Translation: CASSLSGGAFNEQFF. The full variable domain, its missing parts supplied by reference TRBV11-1 and TRBJ2-1, is EAEVAQSPRYKITEKSQAVAFWCDPISGHATLYWYRQILGQGPELLVQFQDESVVDDSQLPKDRFSAERLKGVDSTLKIQPAELGDSAMYLCASSLSGGAFNEQFFGPGTRLTVL.

The chain employs TRBV7-9 and TRBJ2-4, with D unclear. The V end lost 1 base, the J end lost 15 bases, and 22 bases lay between the germline ends. Germline V gene sequence: CDR1 SEHNR, CDR2 FQNEAQ (reference sequence). CDR3 size: 15 residues. This chain's CDR3 is CASSLEFVAGSERYF. For the CDR3, the DNA is TGTGCCAGCAGCTTAGAGTTTGTGGCTGGGTCCGAGCGGTACTTC.

The chain combines TRBV30 with TRBJ1-2; 11 bases fit TRBD1. This CDR3 is built from 13 residues. V gave up 2 bases and J gave up 8 bases; unmatched junction bases: 4. Germline CDR1 GTSNPN, CDR2 SVGIG (reference sequence). The CDR3 protein is CAWSRTGGEGYTF. DNA for the CDR3: TGTGCCTGGAGTAGGACAGGGGGCGAAGGCTACACCTTC. The whole variable domain, filled in from reference TRBV30 and TRBJ1-2, reads SQTIHQWPATLVQPVGSPLSLECTVEGTSNPNLYWYRQAAGRGLQLLFYSVGIGQISSEVPQNLSASRPQDRQFILSSKKLLLSDSGFYLCAWSRTGGEGYTFGSGTRLTVV.

This clone was recorded once. The DNA for the CDR3 is TGTGCCAGCTCGTCGGGAACGACTTCTAGCACAGATACGCAGTATTTT. It is translated as CASSSGTTSSTDTQYF. The chain joins TRBV18 to TRBJ2-3; a possible D gene is TRBD2 (5 bases). The CDR3 consists of 16 residues. Trimming pared 6 bases from V and 0 bases from J, leaving 16 bases between. Germline CDR1 KGHSH, CDR2 LQKENI.

The chain recombines TRBV19 with TRBJ1-3; unclear D gene. The CDR3 is 12 residues long. Germline V lookup: CDR1 LNHDA, CDR2 SQIVND (reference sequence). Trimming left V 5 bases short and J 8 bases short, with 10 bases between. The DNA for the CDR3 is TGTGCCAGTAGTGATAAGAGGGACACCATATATTTT. It specifies CASSDKRDTIYF.

The V gene is TRBV5-6, the J gene TRBJ1-1, with D unclear. Germline V gene data show CDR1 as SGHDT and CDR2 as YYEEEE. The V end lost 2 bases, the J end lost 0 bases, and 8 bases lay between the germline ends. The CDR3 covers 14 residues. The CDR3 bases are TGTGCCAGCAGCTTCTATTCAATGAACACTGAAGCTTTCTTT. This codes for CASSFYSMNTEAFF.

This sequence joins TRBV19 and TRBJ2-5; TRBD1 or TRBD2 may be the D gene (5 bases each). Trimming left V 5 bases short and J 3 bases short, with 19 bases between. Germline lookup yields CDR1 LNHDA and CDR2 SQIVND (reference sequence). CDR3 length equals 16 residues. The CDR3 loop reads CASSPIPGRKKETQYF. The CDR3 bases are TGTGCCAGTAGTCCTATTCCGGGACGGAAGAAAGAGACCCAGTACTTC.

The rearrangement uses TRBV5-6 and TRBJ2-7, with D perhaps TRBD2 (5 bases). The CDR3 loop spans 13 amino acids. The germline gives CDR1 SGHDT, CDR2 YYEEEE. V gave up 5 bases and J gave up 2 bases, with 11 bases separating them. The CDR3 is CASRERGTYEQYF. The CDR3 region has the DNA TGTGCCAGCAGAGAACGGGGAACCTACGAGCAGTACTTC.

The rearrangement joins TRBV29-1 to TRBJ2-1, with TRBD2 matching over 8 bases. The junction had 11 bases not matched to a gene; V was cut back by 4 bases and J by 6 bases. The germline V gene encodes CDR1 SQVTM and CDR2 ANQGSEA. This CDR3 region has 15 residues. CDR3 sequence reads: CSVAGGAGLGNEQFF. The CDR3 nucleotides are TGCAGCGTTGCGGGGGGGGCAGGGCTGGGCAATGAGCAGTTCTTC.

This clone was seen a few times. The CDR3 here is CASSQGQQETQYF. DNA for the CDR3: TGTGCCAGCAGCCAAGGACAGCAGGAGACCCAGTACTTC. V gene TRBV4-2 combines with J gene TRBJ2-5; a possible D gene is TRBD1 (5 bases). V was clipped by 1 base and J by 5 bases, with 8 bases between them. Looked up from germline, CDR1 is LGHNA and CDR2 is YNFKEQ. The CDR3 is 13 amino acids.